This TCR beta chain was recorded in a study of cytomegalovirus exposure and HLA in healthy donors. Study-wide results and limits: It was shown in a later analysis that HLA-associated TCR beta chains were more clonally expanded than other, equally common chains.

In regard to this clone: Its cognate antigen is unknown.

PCR involved 60 Vbeta and 13 Jbeta primers. TCRdb keeps only in-frame clones here, not all; method: immunoSEQ multiplex PCR. Among approximately 140,000 clones listed, roughly four fifths were seen once. The germline V gene has CDR1 SGHRS and CDR2 YFSETQ. V was shortened by 0 bases and J by 0 bases, with 6 bases between the two germline ends. CDR3 length equals 14 residues. The clonotype comes from a female donor in good health and CMV-seronegative. The sequencing input was PBMCs. The chain employs TRBV5-1 and TRBJ1-1; D remains ambiguous. In DNA, the CDR3 is TGCGCCAGCAGCTTGGCAGCGATGAACACTGAAGCTTTCTTT. Translation: CASSLAAMNTEAFF.